Listed below are T cell receptor beta chains from one sample, sequenced in a study of neurological immune-mediated disorders. TCRdb redid the calling of the 5' RACE reads with MiXCR, one entry per CDR3 protein. Among about 70,000 distinct CDR3 sequences, 4.5% to 6% were seen once, and the ten largest hold over 2%. What was sequenced was PBMCs. The receptor source for this set is a woman between 65 and 79 years old with multiple sclerosis. Each CDR3 is given with its conserved first and last residue. Each record gives: V gene, clone size, J gene, D gene, CDR3 protein, CDR3 DNA. D genes are given only for firm matches. Size is omitted from some rows. Given values are once, few, many or a class for expanded clones.

TRBV20-1	many	TRBJ2-4	TRBD2	CSARERGPQNIQYF	TGCAGTGCTAGGGAGCGGGGGCCCCAAAACATTCAGTACTTC
TRBV6-2/TRBV6-3	many	TRBJ2-1	NA	CASSYTNLGRYSYNEQFF	TGTGCCAGCAGTTACACCAATCTGGGGCGGTACTCCTACAATGAGCAGTTCTTC
TRBV13	few	TRBJ2-5	TRBD1	CASSFKGQREETQYF	TGTGCCAGCAGCTTTAAGGGACAGCGAGAAGAGACCCAGTACTTC
TRBV5-1	many	TRBJ1-1	TRBD1	CASSPGWDREEAFF	TGCGCCAGCAGCCCCGGTTGGGACAGGGAGGAAGCTTTCTTT
TRBV10-3	medium-sized	TRBJ1-1	TRBD1	CATNLQGANTEAFF	TGTGCCACCAATTTACAGGGGGCGAACACTGAAGCTTTCTTT
TRBV7-6	many	TRBJ2-7	NA	CASKNRDAYEQYF	TGTGCCAGCAAAAACAGGGATGCCTACGAGCAGTACTTC
TRBV13	many	TRBJ2-7	NA	CASSSSSYEQYF	TGTGCCAGCAGCTCAAGCTCCTACGAGCAGTACTTC
TRBV6-5	many	TRBJ1-5	NA	CASSVPGFYSNQPQHF	TGTGCCAGCAGTGTTCCAGGGTTCTATAGCAATCAGCCCCAGCATTTT
TRBV7-9	many	TRBJ1-2	NA	CASSAWTDYGYTF	TGTGCCAGCAGCGCATGGACGGACTATGGCTACACCTTC
TRBV13	many	TRBJ2-7	NA	CASSLGGMLGDEQYF	TGTGCCAGCAGCTTAGGGGGGATGCTAGGGGACGAGCAGTACTTC
TRBV20-1	many	TRBJ1-1	NA	CSASRGGAEAFF	TGCAGTGCTAGCCGCGGGGGTGCTGAAGCTTTCTTT
TRBV5-6	NA	TRBJ2-3	NA	CASSYDSTDTQYF	TGTGCCAGCAGCTATGACAGCACAGATACGCAGTATTTT
TRBV12-3/TRBV12-4	many	TRBJ1-2	NA	CASSPRELWGYTF	TGTGCCAGCAGCCCCCGGGAGCTTTGGGGCTACACCTTC
TRBV5-1	many	TRBJ2-1	NA	CASTPIGGMFNEQFF	TGCGCCAGCACCCCAATTGGGGGGATGTTCAATGAGCAGTTCTTC
TRBV5-1	many	TRBJ2-2	TRBD2	CASSPGLAETGELFF	TGCGCCAGCAGCCCCGGACTAGCGGAAACCGGGGAGCTGTTTTTT
TRBV29-1	many	TRBJ2-7	TRBD1	CSVEGQGNEQYF	TGCAGCGTTGAAGGACAGGGCAACGAGCAGTACTTC
TRBV4-3	many	TRBJ2-7	NA	CASSQVVADYEQYF	TGCGCCAGCAGCCAAGTTGTAGCGGACTACGAGCAGTACTTC
TRBV11-2	many	TRBJ2-1	NA	CASSSSSYNEQFF	TGTGCCAGCAGCTCCTCTAGCTACAATGAGCAGTTCTTC
TRBV27	many	TRBJ2-5	TRBD2	CASRGTNQETQYF	TGTGCCAGCAGAGGGACTAACCAAGAGACCCAGTACTTC
TRBV7-2	many	TRBJ1-4	TRBD1	CASSPDRGNEKLFF	TGTGCCAGCAGCCCCGACAGGGGGAATGAAAAACTGTTTTTT
TRBV27	NA	TRBJ2-1	NA	CASSLGPGGNYNEQFF	TGTGCCAGCAGTTTAGGCCCTGGAGGTAACTACAATGAGCAGTTCTTC
TRBV5-1	many	TRBJ1-4	NA	CASSLTGAGSEKLFF	TGCGCCAGCAGCTTGACGGGGGCCGGGAGCGAAAAACTGTTTTTT
TRBV20-1	NA	TRBJ2-4	TRBD2	CSATPTGTKEYF	TGCAGTGCTACCCCAACCGGGACTAAAGAGTACTTC
TRBV10-3	many	TRBJ2-3	TRBD2	CAISAGLAGGTDTQYF	TGTGCCATCAGCGCGGGACTAGCGGGAGGTACAGATACGCAGTATTTT
TRBV7-6	medium-sized	TRBJ2-3	TRBD2	CASSLGLAGGQSTDTQYF	TGTGCCAGCAGCCTCGGACTAGCGGGAGGCCAGAGCACAGATACGCAGTATTTT
TRBV18	few	TRBJ2-1	NA	CASSPTPGEGGNEQFF	TGTGCCAGCTCACCAACACCCGGAGAGGGGGGCAATGAGCAGTTCTTC
TRBV14	NA	TRBJ2-1	TRBD2	CASSRAGVNEQFF	TGTGCCAGCAGCCGAGCGGGAGTCAATGAGCAGTTCTTC
TRBV29-1	NA	TRBJ2-7	NA	CSVGRESSYEQYF	TGCAGCGTTGGTAGGGAAAGCTCCTACGAGCAGTACTTC
TRBV7-9	many	TRBJ2-1	NA	CASSRTLGMDEQFF	TGTGCCAGCAGCCGTACGTTGGGAATGGATGAGCAGTTCTTC
TRBV5-1	many	TRBJ2-2	NA	CASSIGHNANTGELFF	TGCGCCAGCAGCATAGGACACAACGCGAACACCGGGGAGCTGTTTTTT
TRBV4-3	many	TRBJ1-3	NA	CASSPYRGNTIYF	TGCGCCAGCAGCCCTTACCGTGGAAACACCATATATTTT
TRBV12-3/TRBV12-4	many	TRBJ2-2	NA	CASSLSGNTGELFF	TGTGCCAGCAGTTTAAGCGGGAACACCGGGGAGCTGTTTTTT
TRBV6-6	few	TRBJ1-5	NA	CASSYPNPRDQPQHF	TGTGCCAGCAGTTACCCTAACCCCCGGGATCAGCCCCAGCATTTT
TRBV21-1	many	TRBJ2-7	NA	CASSKAGQYPYEQYF	TGTGCCAGCAGCAAAGCCGGGCAGTACCCCTACGAGCAGTACTTC
TRBV4-1	many	TRBJ1-1	TRBD1	CASSHMDRENTEAFF	TGCGCCAGCAGCCACATGGACAGGGAGAACACTGAAGCTTTCTTT
TRBV5-5	few	TRBJ1-2	TRBD1	CASSLERGGLSRGYTF	TGTGCCAGCAGCTTGGAGAGAGGGGGCTTATCCCGTGGCTACACCTTC
TRBV6-5	many	TRBJ2-3	NA	CASRPMGRTDTQYF	TGTGCCAGCCGACCGATGGGACGCACAGATACGCAGTATTTT
TRBV12-3/TRBV12-4	many	TRBJ2-1	NA	CASSYYNNEQFF	TGTGCCAGCAGTTACTACAACAATGAGCAGTTCTTC
TRBV7-9	many	TRBJ1-1	TRBD1	CASSLMGQTEAFF	TGTGCCAGCAGCTTAATGGGACAGACTGAAGCTTTCTTT
TRBV5-1	few	TRBJ2-3	NA	CASSLEGGGPDTQYF	TGCGCCAGCAGCTTGGAGGGGGGAGGGCCAGATACGCAGTATTTT
TRBV7-9	many	TRBJ2-7	NA	CASSLSGSYEQYF	TGTGCCAGCAGCCTTAGCGGCTCCTACGAGCAGTACTTC
TRBV12-3/TRBV12-4	NA	TRBJ1-2	NA	CASSFTTPNYGYTF	TGTGCCAGCAGTTTTACAACCCCTAACTATGGCTACACCTTC
TRBV6-2/TRBV6-3	many	TRBJ1-2	NA	CASSYLARTNYGYTF	TGTGCCAGCAGTTACTTGGCCAGAACGAACTATGGCTACACCTTC
TRBV5-1	many	TRBJ2-1	NA	CASSLDRDGRTSYNEQFF	TGCGCCAGCAGCTTGGACCGGGACGGGAGAACGTCCTACAATGAGCAGTTCTTC
TRBV4-1	many	TRBJ2-5	TRBD1	CASSQGWGQQETQYF	TGCGCCAGCAGCCAAGGCTGGGGACAGCAAGAGACCCAGTACTTC
TRBV12-3/TRBV12-4	NA	TRBJ1-4	NA	CASRLQGSMTNEKLFF	TGTGCCAGCAGACTACAGGGCTCGATGACTAATGAAAAACTGTTTTTT
TRBV5-1	many	TRBJ2-2	NA	CASSGWNTGELFF	TGCGCCAGCAGTGGGTGGAACACCGGGGAGCTGTTTTTT
TRBV14	many	TRBJ2-1	TRBD2	CASSRTSGRANNEQFF	TGTGCCAGCAGTCGGACTAGCGGGAGGGCAAACAATGAGCAGTTCTTC
TRBV3-1	many	TRBJ2-4	TRBD2	CASSQGLASGDIQYF	TGTGCCAGCAGCCAAGGACTAGCTTCCGGGGACATTCAGTACTTC
TRBV7-1	few	TRBJ2-1	TRBD1	CASSYLTDRVGYYNEQFF	TGTGCCAGCAGCTACCTAACGGACAGGGTTGGGTACTACAATGAGCAGTTCTTC
TRBV30	many	TRBJ2-1	TRBD1	CAWSLGQSSYNEQFF	TGTGCCTGGAGTTTGGGACAGAGCTCCTACAATGAGCAGTTCTTC
TRBV12-3/TRBV12-4	NA	TRBJ1-1	NA	CASGLAGRTEAFF	TGTGCCAGCGGGCTGGCGGGGAGGACTGAAGCTTTCTTT
TRBV5-1	few	TRBJ2-7	NA	CASSLDSDSFSYEQYF	TGCGCCAGCAGCCTAGATTCGGACTCTTTCTCCTACGAGCAGTACTTC
TRBV6-2/TRBV6-3	many	TRBJ2-7	TRBD2	CASSLLLAGLANEQYF	TGTGCCAGCAGCCTCCTCCTGGCCGGACTAGCCAACGAGCAGTACTTC
TRBV20-1	many	TRBJ2-7	TRBD2	CSATGLAGVEQYF	TGCAGTGCCACGGGACTAGCGGGAGTAGAGCAGTACTTC